This T cell receptor (beta chain) was identified during a study of blood T cells in healthy people across ages. Study-wide results and caveats: Lack of knowledge of donor CMV status possibly confounded expanded clonotype changes. The diversity estimates, figures obtained from one million T cells, were considered underestimates.

The CDR3 contains 14 residues. The second PCR ran roughly 6 to 12 cycles with a sample-barcoded 5' primer and J-beta primers. TCRdb re-analysed the 5' RACE reads in MiXCR, keeping a single row per CDR3 protein. The sample lists 450,000 to 700,000 distinct CDR3 sequences, about 26% occurring once. This clonotype came up once. Its target is not known. The junction departs from the called germline gene at one end, perhaps through a read error. The TCR was taken from a woman aged 70-85 years in good health. This chain uses TRBV12-3 or TRBV12-4 with TRBJ2-3, with 9 positions matching TRBD2. The source material was blood. The CDR3 DNA reads as TGTGCCAGCAGTTATGGGACTAGCAGAGATACGCAGTATTTT. Translation: CASSYGTSRDTQYF.